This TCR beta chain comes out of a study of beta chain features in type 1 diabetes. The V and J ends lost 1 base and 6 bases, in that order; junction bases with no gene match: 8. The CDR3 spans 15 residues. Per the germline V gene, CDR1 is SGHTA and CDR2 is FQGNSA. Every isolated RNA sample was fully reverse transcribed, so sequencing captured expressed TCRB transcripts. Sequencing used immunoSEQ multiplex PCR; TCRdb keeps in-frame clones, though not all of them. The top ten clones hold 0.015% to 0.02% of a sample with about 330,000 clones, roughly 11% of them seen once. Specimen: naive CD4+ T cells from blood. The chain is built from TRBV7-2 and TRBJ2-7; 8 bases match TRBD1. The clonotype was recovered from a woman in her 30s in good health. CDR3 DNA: TGTGCCAGCAGCTTAGTTCGGCAGGGGGCTTTCGAGCAGTACTTC. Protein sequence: CASSLVRQGAFEQYF. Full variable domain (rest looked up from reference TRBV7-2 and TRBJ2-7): GAGVSQSPSNKVTEKGKDVELRCDPISGHTALYWYRQSLGQGLEFLIYFQGNSAPDKSGLPSDRFSAERTGGSVSTLTIQRTQQEDSAVYLCASSLVRQGAFEQYFGPGTRLTVT.